Below, 20 T cell receptor beta chains from the same sample are listed, as sequenced in a study of blood T cell repertoires in COVID-19. Assay: immunoSEQ multiplex PCR; the TCRdb copy retains only in-frame clones and omits some. The profile shows some 160,000 clones, 65% to 85% of them singletons. The specimen sequenced was peripheral blood. The receptors derive from a woman aged 80 or over with acute or convalescent COVID-19.

This clone was observed a handful of times. CDR3 amino acids: CASSRNDQGNTEAFF. In nucleotides, the CDR3 is TGCGCCAGCAGCCGTAATGACCAGGGGAACACTGAAGCTTTCTTT. The V call is TRBV4-1, the J call TRBJ1-1, with a weak D call TRBD1 (5 bases). This CDR3 is 15 amino acids long. V gave up 4 bases and J gave up 1 base, with 13 bases separating them. Germline V lookup: CDR1 MGHRA, CDR2 YSYEKL.

CDR3 in amino acids: CSVAQPGANVLTF. CDR3 coding DNA: TGCAGCGTTGCACAGCCTGGGGCCAACGTCCTGACTTTC. This chain connects TRBV29-1 to TRBJ2-6; D gene ambiguous. This CDR3 is built from 13 residues. Trimming stripped 4 bases from V and 2 bases from J, with 6 bases between. The germline gives CDR1 SQVTM, CDR2 ANQGSEA.

The V call is TRBV5-1, the J call TRBJ2-7; 11 positions match TRBD2. V shed 4 bases, J shed 1 base, and the junction held 4 bases outside the gene matches. This CDR3 has 15 amino acids. CDR1 is SGHRS and CDR2 is YFSETQ in the germline V gene. CDR3 DNA: TGCGCCAGCAGCGGCACTAGCGGGAGTTCCTACGAGCAGTACTTC. This translates into CASSGTSGSSYEQYF.

The chain employs TRBV5-8 and TRBJ1-5; TRBD1 is a possible D gene (5 bases). The V and J ends lost 5 bases and 7 bases respectively, with 10 bases between them. The V gene's germline CDR1 is SGHTS and CDR2 YDEGEE. The CDR3 is 12 amino acids. CDR3 loop: CASRFGGQPQHF. As DNA, the CDR3 is TGTGCCAGCAGGTTTGGGGGGCAGCCCCAGCATTTT.

The chain carries TRBV6-1 and TRBJ2-1, with 12 bases aligning to TRBD2. This CDR3 region has 15 residues. The V segment lost 1 base and the J segment 6 bases; nucleotides outside the gene matches: 1. Germline V gives CDR1 MNHNS, CDR2 SASEGT. The CDR3 nucleotides read TGTGCCAGCAGTGAAGGGACTAGCGGGACCAATGAGCAGTTCTTC. Translation: CASSEGTSGTNEQFF.

The gene calls are TRBV19 and TRBJ2-1, with 14 bases lining up with TRBD2. J was trimmed by 4 bases and V by 4 bases; bases with no gene match: 6. The CDR3 length is 17 residues. Germline lookup yields CDR1 LNHDA and CDR2 SQIVND (reference sequence). The CDR3 sequence is CASSTGLAGATYNEQFF. The CDR3 nucleotides are TGTGCCAGTAGTACGGGACTAGCGGGGGCGACGTACAATGAGCAGTTCTTC.

This clone came up a few times. This chain links TRBV5-1 with TRBJ1-5; 10 bases line up with TRBD1. Trimming took 4 bases from V and 4 from J; bases not matched to a gene: 11. Germline V gene sequence: CDR1 SGHRS, CDR2 YFSETQ. The CDR3 consists of 17 residues. The CDR3 DNA follows: TGCGCCAGCAGCGCCATCCCTGGGACAGGGGAAAATCAGCCCCAGCATTTT. Amino acid sequence: CASSAIPGTGENQPQHF.

The chain carries TRBV10-3 and TRBJ2-1, with D tentatively TRBD2 (5 bases). CDR3 length: 13 amino acids. V was cut by 6 bases and J by 6 bases, with 12 bases left in between. Germline assignment: CDR1 ENHRY and CDR2 SYGVKD. CDR3 sequence reads: CAISSGNSNEQFF. As DNA, the CDR3 is TGTGCCATCAGCTCCGGGAACTCCAATGAGCAGTTCTTC.

The chain employs TRBV3-1 (or the pseudogene TRBV3-2) and TRBJ2-3; 7 bases line up with TRBD2. The germline CDR1 and CDR2 sequences are LGHDT and YNNKEL (reference sequence). This CDR3 has 16 amino acids. V lost 2 bases, J lost 3 bases, and 8 bases stayed unmatched. This CDR3 reads CASSQNAGVRTDTQYF. CDR3 DNA sequence: TGTGCCAGCAGCCAAAATGCGGGAGTAAGAACAGATACGCAGTATTTT.

The chain employs TRBV12-3 or TRBV12-4 and TRBJ2-1; the D is unclear. The length of the CDR3 is 12 residues. Trimming removed 5 bases from V and 5 bases from J, with 7 bases in between. The CDR3 DNA is TGTGCCAGCAGTCCGAGTAACAATGAGCAGTTCTTC. Translated, it gives CASSPSNNEQFF.

This clone was seen more than once but under ten times. The chain recombines TRBV14 with TRBJ1-4, with 7 positions matching TRBD1. Germline values: CDR1 SGHDN, CDR2 FVKESK. The CDR3 consists of 16 residues. V gave up 4 bases and J gave up 6 bases; unmatched junction bases: 11. In nucleotides, the CDR3 is TGTGCCAGCAGCCGGACAGCCGGGACAGCACATGAAAAACTGTTTTTT. Translated, it gives CASSRTAGTAHEKLFF.

This chain links TRBV6-6 with TRBJ1-1; D remains ambiguous. The germline gives CDR1 MNHNY, CDR2 SVGAGI (reference sequence). Trimming took off 4 bases at V and 2 bases at J, with 8 bases between the two ends. The CDR3 runs to 13 residues. The CDR3 region has the DNA TGTGCCAGCAGTTTAGCGGCAAACACTGAAGCTTTCTTT. It translates to CASSLAANTEAFF.

The chain employs TRBV12-3 or TRBV12-4 and TRBJ1-6; D perhaps matches TRBD1 (5 bases). Trimming stripped 8 bases from V and 8 bases from J, with 13 bases between. The CDR3 extends over 13 amino acids. The DNA of the CDR3 is TGTGCCAGCGCCCGCAGGGAGGATTCACCCCTCCACTTT. As protein: CASARREDSPLHF.

V is TRBV19 and J is TRBJ1-1, with 8 bases aligning to TRBD1. CDR1 LNHDA and CDR2 SQIVND come from the germline V gene (reference sequence). V lost 1 base and J lost 0; bases outside the gene matches: 4. The CDR3 runs 16 residues. The CDR3 coding sequence is TGTGCCAGTAGTATAGGTAGCAGGGGGCTGAACACTGAAGCTTTCTTT. Its protein is CASSIGSRGLNTEAFF. Drawing the rest from reference TRBV19 and TRBJ1-1, the complete variable domain is DGGITQSPKYLFRKEGQNVTLSCEQNLNHDAMYWYRQDPGQGLRLIYYSQIVNDFQKGDIAEGYSVSREKKESFPLTVTSAQKNPTAFYLCASSIGSRGLNTEAFFGQGTRLTVV.

The chain is built from TRBV2 and TRBJ1-1, with D possibly being TRBD1 (6 bases). The germline V gene has CDR1 SNHLY and CDR2 FYNNEI. V lost 11 bases, J lost 4 bases, and 20 bases lay in between. This CDR3 is 14 amino acids long. The CDR3 loop reads CADGGGRDGTEAFF. For the CDR3, the DNA is TGTGCCGATGGGGGCGGGAGGGATGGCACTGAAGCTTTCTTT.

The CDR3 nucleotides read TGTGCCAGCAGCTTGCAGGGGGCGAGCGGAGAGACCCAGTACTTC. Its translation: CASSLQGASGETQYF. The rearrangement uses TRBV7-9 and TRBJ2-5, with 8 bases matching TRBD1. Germline values: CDR1 SEHNR, CDR2 FQNEAQ (reference sequence). The CDR3 runs 15 residues. V trimming: 3 bases; J trimming: 4 bases; junction bases outside the gene matches: 7.

The chain combines TRBV5-1 with TRBJ1-1; no firm D call. Trimming left V 0 bases short and J 1 base short, with 4 bases between. The CDR3 is 13 residues long. From germline, CDR1 is SGHRS and CDR2 YFSETQ. CDR3 in amino acids: CASSLAGNTEAFF. The CDR3 DNA reads TGCGCCAGCAGCTTGGCCGGGAACACTGAAGCTTTCTTT.

The rearrangement links TRBV29-1 to TRBJ1-4; 7 bases are shared with TRBD1. The CDR3 runs 13 residues. Germline lookup yields CDR1 SQVTM and CDR2 ANQGSEA. With V trimmed by 2 bases and J by 10 bases, 7 bases remained unmatched. CDR3 loop: CSVERDSWGKLFF. DNA for the CDR3: TGCAGCGTTGAAAGGGACAGTTGGGGAAAACTGTTTTTT.

Notes on this clone: The identical CDR3 is also encoded by other nucleotide sequences in the sample. The chain uses TRBV28 and TRBJ1-2, with D perhaps matching TRBD1 (5 bases). The CDR3 consists of 18 residues. Germline V lookup: CDR1 MDHEN, CDR2 SYDVKM. V was clipped by 6 bases and J by 8 bases, with 31 bases between them. The CDR3 DNA reads TGTGCCAGCAGCCTTCTAACATTACGGGACCGCGCCGGGGGGGGCTACACCTTC. It codes for CASSLLTLRDRAGGGYTF.

The chain carries TRBV6-6 and TRBJ1-2, with a weak D call TRBD1 (6 bases). Germline CDR1 is MNHNY and CDR2 is SVGAGI (reference sequence). The CDR3 spans 13 residues. V was pared by 4 bases and J by 10 bases, with 16 bases between. This chain's CDR3 is CASSFPSGQNYTF. As DNA, the CDR3 is TGTGCCAGCAGTTTCCCCTCTGGACAGAACTACACCTTC.